Listed below are T cell receptor beta chains from one sample, sequenced in a study of shared clonotypes between healthy human individuals. Using immunoSEQ multiplex PCR, the repertoire was profiled, and TCRdb retains in-frame clones only, with some absent. The sample has hundreds of thousands of clones, around 67% seen once. The sample taken for sequencing was memory CD4+ T cells sorted from blood. The receptors stem from a woman aged 25 to 45 in good health. Each CDR3 is given with its conserved first and last residue. Fields, in order: D gene, V gene, clone size, J gene, CDR3 DNA, CDR3 protein. A D gene is named only where the DNA matches it firmly. Size is stated for part of the rows, as once, few or many counts, or as a class when the clone is expanded.

-	TRBV5-1	-	TRBJ2-5	TGCGCCAGCAGCCCGACCAGAACTCGAGAGACCCAGTACTTC	CASSPTRTRETQYF
TRBD2	TRBV19	-	TRBJ2-1	TGTGCCAGTAGTATTCCCGCGGGGGGACAAAAGTTCTTC	CASSIPAGGQKFF
TRBD2	TRBV6-5	-	TRBJ2-3	TGTGCCAGCAGCCGACTAGCGGATTACACAGATACGCAGTATTTT	CASSRLADYTDTQYF
-	TRBV6-5	-	TRBJ2-5	TGTGCCAGCAGTAGGGGTCCCCAAGAGACCCAGTACTTC	CASSRGPQETQYF
-	TRBV5-1	few	TRBJ1-4	TGCGCCAGCAGCTTCCGCAGCCTTGCAACTAATGAAAAACTGTTTTTT	CASSFRSLATNEKLFF
-	TRBV2	-	TRBJ2-7	TGTGCCAGCAACGATGAGGGCTACGAGCAGTACTTC	CASNDEGYEQYF
-	TRBV28	-	TRBJ1-1	TGTGCCAGCATCCGTCGAACTGAAGCTTTCTTT	CASIRRTEAFF
TRBD1	TRBV14	-	TRBJ2-5	TGTGCCAGCAGCCACCGCGGCCAGGGGGCAACTTACCAAGAGACCCAGTACTTC	CASSHRGQGATYQETQYF
TRBD2	TRBV7-9	-	TRBJ2-1	TGTGCCAGCAGCTGGTATAGCGGGAGGTTTAATGAGCAGTTCTTC	CASSWYSGRFNEQFF
TRBD1	TRBV10-3	-	TRBJ2-7	TGTGCCATCAGTGGGGACAGGGGGCTAGGAGAGCAGTACTTC	CAISGDRGLGEQYF
-	TRBV19	-	TRBJ2-5	TGTGCCAGTAGTTTACAGGGTTGGCAAGAGACCCAGTACTTC	CASSLQGWQETQYF
TRBD2	TRBV19	few	TRBJ2-2	TGTGCCAGTAGTAGGACTAGCGGGACCGGGGAGCTGTTTTTT	CASSRTSGTGELFF
-	TRBV5-1	-	TRBJ2-7	TGCGCCAGCAGCTTCGGCCCGTTGTACGAGCAGTACTTC	CASSFGPLYEQYF
-	TRBV25-1	once	TRBJ1-1	TGTGCCAGCAGGGAGAGGTTGAACACTGAAGCTTTCTTT	CASRERLNTEAFF
-	TRBV6-5	-	TRBJ2-7	TGTGCCAGCAGTTACTCGTGGGAAAAGGCCTACGAGCAGTACTTC	CASSYSWEKAYEQYF
TRBD2	TRBV29-1	-	TRBJ2-3	TGCAGCGCAATACAGGGGACTAGCGGGAGTACAGATACGCAGTATTTT	CSAIQGTSGSTDTQYF
-	TRBV28	-	TRBJ1-5	TGTGCCAGCATCTTCGGCGGACAGACTAATCAGCCCCAGCATTTT	CASIFGGQTNQPQHF
TRBD2	TRBV7-8	-	TRBJ2-5	TGTGCCAGCACCCAGGGACTAGCGGAACAAGAGACCCAGTACTTC	CASTQGLAEQETQYF
TRBD2	TRBV5-1	-	TRBJ2-5	TGCGCCAGCAGCCGCTGGACTAGCGGGGTCCAAGAGACCCAGTACTTC	CASSRWTSGVQETQYF
-	TRBV7-8	-	TRBJ2-3	TGTGCCAGCAGCTTTTCTTCAGATACGCAGTATTTT	CASSFSSDTQYF
TRBD1	TRBV15	few	TRBJ2-3	TGTGCCACATCCGGGACAGGGGTGGCAGATACGCAGTATTTT	CATSGTGVADTQYF
-	TRBV5-1	-	TRBJ1-1	TGCGCCAGCAGCTACGGATCCAACACTGAAGCTTTCTTT	CASSYGSNTEAFF
-	TRBV5-1	-	TRBJ2-2	TGCGCCAGCAGCCTTCAACCGCCAGAGGCGGGCACCGGGGAGCTGTTTTTT	CASSLQPPEAGTGELFF
-	TRBV5-1	-	TRBJ1-3	TGCGCCAGCAGCCCTGAACCCAACTCTGGAAACACCATATATTTT	CASSPEPNSGNTIYF
-	TRBV10-2	-	TRBJ1-1	TGCGCCAGCAGCACACAGGAGCACACTGAAGCTTTCTTT	CASSTQEHTEAFF
-	TRBV6-1	-	TRBJ1-1	TGTGCCAGCAGTGACAGGCCAAACACTGAAGCTTTCTTT	CASSDRPNTEAFF
TRBD1	TRBV28	-	TRBJ1-5	TGTGCCAGCACTCTGACCGGGACAGTCAATCAGCCCCAGCATTTT	CASTLTGTVNQPQHF
TRBD1	TRBV19	-	TRBJ1-4	TGTGCCAGTAGTCGCTGGACAGGGGATGATGAAAAACTGTTTTTT	CASSRWTGDDEKLFF
TRBD1	TRBV28	-	TRBJ1-2	TGTGCCAGCAGTCCCGGGACAGGGACCTATGGCTACACCTTC	CASSPGTGTYGYTF
TRBD1	TRBV28	-	TRBJ1-5	TGTGCCAGTAAAGACAGGGGGCCTAGCAATCAGCCCCAGCATTTT	CASKDRGPSNQPQHF
-	TRBV7-6	-	TRBJ2-3	TGTGCCAGCAGTAAACAAGTTGGGGGGCGGGGCACAGATACGCAGTATTTT	CASSKQVGGRGTDTQYF
-	TRBV19	-	TRBJ1-1	TGTGCCAGTAGTAAACAGGGTCGGGTTATTCACACTGAAGCTTTCTTT	CASSKQGRVIHTEAFF
-	TRBV7-9	-	TRBJ1-5	TGTGCGAGCAGCCGGGTAGATCAGCCCCAGCATTTT	CASSRVDQPQHF
TRBD1	TRBV14	-	TRBJ1-1	TGTGCCAGCAGCCAAAGCGGGACAGGGGGTGTAGCTTTCTTT	CASSQSGTGGVAFF
-	TRBV27	-	TRBJ2-7	TGTGCCAGCAGTTTAGACGGATACTACGAGCAGTACTTC	CASSLDGYYEQYF
-	TRBV10-3	-	TRBJ1-5	TGTGCCATCAGTCTTGAGGGGGGCAATCAGCCCCAGCATTTT	CAISLEGGNQPQHF
-	TRBV4-2	-	TRBJ1-3	TGTGCCAGCAGTCTACAGGGTACCGGAAACACCATATATTTT	CASSLQGTGNTIYF
TRBD1	TRBV7-9	-	TRBJ2-1	TGTGCCAGCAGCTCTCAAACAGGGGGCGCTAGGAATGAGCAGTTCTTC	CASSSQTGGARNEQFF
-	TRBV6-1	-	TRBJ2-3	TGTGCCTCGAGGGACACAGATACGCAGTATTTT	CASRDTDTQYF
-	TRBV7-3	-	TRBJ2-3	TGTGCCAGCAGCCCATCACCGGGACTCGTGGGGGTGATCGGGCAGTATTTT	CASSPSPGLVGVIGQYF
TRBD2	TRBV9	-	TRBJ2-7	TGTGCCAGCAGCCCCCGGGGCCAGCGGGGTTACGAGCAGTACTTC	CASSPRGQRGYEQYF